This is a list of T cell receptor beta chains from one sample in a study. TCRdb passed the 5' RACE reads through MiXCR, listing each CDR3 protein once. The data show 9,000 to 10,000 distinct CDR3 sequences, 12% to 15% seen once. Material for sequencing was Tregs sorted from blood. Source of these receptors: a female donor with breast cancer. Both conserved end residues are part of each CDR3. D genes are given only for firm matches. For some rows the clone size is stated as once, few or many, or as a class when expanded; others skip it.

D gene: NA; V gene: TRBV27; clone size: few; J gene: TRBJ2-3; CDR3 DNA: TGTGCCAGCAGTTTCCCAGGACCCACAGATACGCAGTATTTT; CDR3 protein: CASSFPGPTDTQYF
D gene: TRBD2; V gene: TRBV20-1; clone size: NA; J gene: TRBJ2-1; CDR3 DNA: TGCAGTGCTAGCGCAAGCGGGATGTACAATGAGCAGTTCTTC; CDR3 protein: CSASASGMYNEQFF
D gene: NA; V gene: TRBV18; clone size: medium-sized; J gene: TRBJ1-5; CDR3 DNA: TGTGCCAGCTCACCAAATGGGGGGAGCAATCAGCCCCAGCATTTT; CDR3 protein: CASSPNGGSNQPQHF
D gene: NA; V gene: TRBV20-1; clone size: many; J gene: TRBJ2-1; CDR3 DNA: TGCAGTGCAAAGCAGTACAATGAGCAGTTCTTC; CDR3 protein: CSAKQYNEQFF
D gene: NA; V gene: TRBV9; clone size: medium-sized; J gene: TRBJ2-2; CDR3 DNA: TGTGCCAGCAATGGCGGACTAACGAACACCGGGGAGCTGTTTTTT; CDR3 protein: CASNGGLTNTGELFF
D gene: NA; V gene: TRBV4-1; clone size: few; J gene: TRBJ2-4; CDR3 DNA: TGCGCCAGCAGCCAAGAAAGGTTAGCCAAAAACATTCAGTACTTC; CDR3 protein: CASSQERLAKNIQYF
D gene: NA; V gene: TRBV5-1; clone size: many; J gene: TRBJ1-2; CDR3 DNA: TGCGCCAGCAGCCCCCGCGAGGGTGGGGGCTACACCTTC; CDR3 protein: CASSPREGGGYTF
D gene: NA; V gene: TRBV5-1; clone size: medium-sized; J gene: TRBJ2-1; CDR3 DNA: TGCGCCAGCAGCTTGGGACCGCCGGGTGAGCAGTTCTTC; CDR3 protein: CASSLGPPGEQFF
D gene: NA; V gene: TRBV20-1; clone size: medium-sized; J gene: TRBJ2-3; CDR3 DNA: TGCAGTGCTAGAGATTCTGCTAGCTTATCAGATACGCAGTATTTT; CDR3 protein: CSARDSASLSDTQYF
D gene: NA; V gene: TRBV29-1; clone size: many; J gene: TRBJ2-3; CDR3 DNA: TGCAGCGTTCAAGTGGCTTCTGGTGGAGATACGCAGTATTTT; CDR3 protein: CSVQVASGGDTQYF
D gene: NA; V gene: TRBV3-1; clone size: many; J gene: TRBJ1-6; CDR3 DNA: TGTGCCAGCAGCCAAGCGACAGGTTCCTATAATTCACCCCTCCACTTT; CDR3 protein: CASSQATGSYNSPLHF